Listed here is a single TCR beta chain. PCR was performed using 60 Vbeta and 13 Jbeta primers. The table came from immunoSEQ multiplex PCR; TCRdb's copy has only in-frame clones and leaves some out. Of 200,000 to 250,000 clones in the sample, around 73% were seen once. Donors were nominally healthy when sampled, though unrecorded immune exposures were likely. The record originates from a study of cytomegalovirus exposure and HLA in healthy donors. The CDR3 consists of 11 residues. V shed 4 bases and J shed 7 bases, with 8 bases lying between them. Per germline, CDR1 SGHAT and CDR2 FQNNGV. Sequencing input: PBMCs. This clonotype originated in a male donor in good health and CMV-seronegative. This chain links TRBV11-2 with TRBJ2-7; possible D gene TRBD2, 6 bases. The CDR3 reads CASSSAGEQYF. The CDR3 coding sequence is TGTGCCAGCAGCTCGGCGGGGGAGCAGTACTTC.